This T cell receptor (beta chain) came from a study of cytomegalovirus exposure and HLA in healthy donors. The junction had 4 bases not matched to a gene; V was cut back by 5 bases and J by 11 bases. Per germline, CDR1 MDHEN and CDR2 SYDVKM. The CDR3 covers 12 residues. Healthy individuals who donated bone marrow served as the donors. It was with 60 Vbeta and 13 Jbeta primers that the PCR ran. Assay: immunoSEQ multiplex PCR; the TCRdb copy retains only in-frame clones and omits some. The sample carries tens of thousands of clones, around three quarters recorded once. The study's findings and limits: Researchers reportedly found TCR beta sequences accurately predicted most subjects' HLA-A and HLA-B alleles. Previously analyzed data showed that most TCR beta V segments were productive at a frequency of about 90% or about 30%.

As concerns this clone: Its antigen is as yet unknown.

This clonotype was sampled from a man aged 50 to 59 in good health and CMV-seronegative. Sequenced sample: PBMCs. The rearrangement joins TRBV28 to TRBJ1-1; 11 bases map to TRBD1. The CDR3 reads CASSLRDRGAFF. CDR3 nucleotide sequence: TGTGCCAGCAGTCTTCGGGACAGGGGGGCTTTCTTT.